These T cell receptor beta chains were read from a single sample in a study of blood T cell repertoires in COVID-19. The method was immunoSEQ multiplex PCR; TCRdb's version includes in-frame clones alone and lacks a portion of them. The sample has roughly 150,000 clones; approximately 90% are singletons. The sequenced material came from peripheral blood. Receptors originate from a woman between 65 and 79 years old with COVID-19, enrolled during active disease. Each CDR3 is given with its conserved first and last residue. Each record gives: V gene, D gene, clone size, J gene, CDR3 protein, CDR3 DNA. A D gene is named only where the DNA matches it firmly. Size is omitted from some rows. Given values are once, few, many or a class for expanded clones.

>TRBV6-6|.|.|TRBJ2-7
CASTSQGYEQYF
TGTGCCAGCACCTCCCAGGGCTACGAGCAGTACTTC
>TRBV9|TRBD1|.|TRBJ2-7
CASSVTPTGTYEQYF
TGTGCCAGCAGCGTAACTCCGACAGGGACCTACGAGCAGTACTTC
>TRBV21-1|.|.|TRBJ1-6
CASIQGTTSGTQETRAYNSPLHF
TGTGCCAGCATACAAGGAACTACCTCCGGGACACAAGAAACACGAGCCTATAATTCACCCCTCCACTTT
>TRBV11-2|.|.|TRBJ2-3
CASSRPGTDTQYF
TGTGCCAGCAGCCGCCCGGGGACAGATACGCAGTATTTT
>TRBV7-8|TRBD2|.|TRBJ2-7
CASSKTSGGRVYEQYF
TGTGCCAGCAGCAAAACTAGCGGGGGCAGGGTCTACGAGCAGTACTTC
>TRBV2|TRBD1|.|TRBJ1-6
CASSAGTGGQSPLHF
TGTGCCAGCAGTGCGGGGACAGGGGGCCAGTCACCCCTCCACTTT
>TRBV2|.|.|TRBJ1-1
CASRARGTEAFF
TGTGCCAGCAGGGCCAGGGGCACTGAAGCTTTCTTT
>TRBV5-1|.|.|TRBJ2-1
CASSGINLGNEQFF
TGCGCCAGCTCAGGGATTAATTTGGGAAATGAGCAGTTCTTC
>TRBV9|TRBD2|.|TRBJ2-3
CASSAFLAGYRDTQYF
TGTGCCAGCAGCGCCTTTCTAGCGGGGTATCGAGATACGCAGTATTTT
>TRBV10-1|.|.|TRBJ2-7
CASSDALVPYEQYF
TGCGCCAGCAGTGACGCCCTAGTACCCTACGAGCAGTACTTC
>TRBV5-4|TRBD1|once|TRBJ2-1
CASSSDRAAYEQFF
TGTGCCAGCAGCTCCGACAGGGCTGCATATGAGCAGTTCTTC
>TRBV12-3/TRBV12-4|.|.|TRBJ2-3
CASSLTGRDTQYF
TGTGCCAGCAGTTTGACAGGAAGGGATACGCAGTATTTT
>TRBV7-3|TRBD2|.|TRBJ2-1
CASSLTSGAAGEQFF
TGTGCCAGCAGTTTGACTAGCGGGGCAGCTGGTGAGCAGTTCTTC
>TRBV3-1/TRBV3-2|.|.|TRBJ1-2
CASSQDLVSRVGGYTF
TGTGCCAGCAGCCAAGATTTAGTTAGCAGGGTCGGGGGCTACACCTTC
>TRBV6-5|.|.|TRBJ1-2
CASGAGPSNYGYTF
TGTGCCAGCGGGGCAGGCCCTTCTAACTATGGCTACACCTTC
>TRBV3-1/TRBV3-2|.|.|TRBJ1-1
CASSQVRGHRVNTEAFF
TGTGCCAGCAGCCAAGTTAGGGGACACCGAGTGAACACTGAAGCTTTCTTT
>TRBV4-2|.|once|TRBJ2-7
CASSQDLGGYEQYF
TGTGCCAGCAGCCAAGATCTAGGAGGGTACGAGCAGTACTTC
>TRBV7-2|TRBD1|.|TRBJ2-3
CASRIGQVTDTQYF
TGTGCCAGCAGAATCGGACAGGTCACAGATACGCAGTATTTT
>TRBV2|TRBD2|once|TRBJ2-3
CASSGGLAGGRGDTQYF
TGTGCCAGCAGTGGAGGACTAGCGGGGGGCCGTGGAGATACGCAGTATTTT
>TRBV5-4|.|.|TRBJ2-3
CASSLVSISADTQYF
TGTGCCAGCAGCTTGGTCAGTATTTCAGCAGATACGCAGTATTTT
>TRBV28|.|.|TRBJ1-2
CASSNNQGFQSLYGYTF
TGTGCCAGCAGCAACAATCAGGGATTCCAGAGTCTCTATGGCTACACCTTC
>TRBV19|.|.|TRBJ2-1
CASSIVRTLGNEQFF
TGTGCCAGTAGTATCGTACGGACACTGGGCAATGAGCAGTTCTTC
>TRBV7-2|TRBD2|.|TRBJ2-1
CASSPSPGGGYNEQFF
TGTGCCAGCAGTCCCTCCCCGGGGGGAGGTTACAATGAGCAGTTCTTC
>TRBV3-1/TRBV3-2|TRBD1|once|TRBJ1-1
CASSQERWTGRNTEAFF
TGTGCCAGCAGCCAAGAAAGATGGACAGGGAGGAATACTGAAGCTTTCTTT
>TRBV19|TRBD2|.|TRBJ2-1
CASSISSGVYNEQFF
TGTGCCAGTAGTATTTCGAGCGGGGTCTACAATGAGCAGTTCTTC
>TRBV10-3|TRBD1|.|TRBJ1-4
CAISEDRGRTNEKLFF
TGTGCCATCAGTGAGGACAGGGGCCGAACTAATGAAAAACTGTTTTTT
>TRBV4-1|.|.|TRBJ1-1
CASSQDLYKTFF
TGCGCCAGCAGCCAAGATTTGTATAAAACTTTCTTT
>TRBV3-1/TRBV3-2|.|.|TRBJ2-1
CASSQARGTLGFF
TGTGCCAGCAGCCAAGCACGGGGGACCCTTGGCTTCTTC
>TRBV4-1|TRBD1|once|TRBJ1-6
CASSQRTGYENSPLHF
TGCGCCAGCAGCCAGAGGACAGGGTATGAGAATTCACCCCTCCACTTT
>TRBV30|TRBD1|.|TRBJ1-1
CAWSPQQGAHTEAFF
TGTGCCTGGAGCCCTCAACAGGGGGCCCACACTGAAGCTTTCTTT
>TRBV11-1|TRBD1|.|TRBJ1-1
CASSLGQGITEAFF
TGTGCCAGCAGCTTAGGACAGGGGATCACTGAAGCTTTCTTT
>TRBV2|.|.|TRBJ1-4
CASSVFATNEKLFF
TGTGCCAGCAGTGTGTTCGCAACTAATGAAAAACTGTTTTTT
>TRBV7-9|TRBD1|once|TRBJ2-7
CASSLPPGQGNYEQYF
TGTGCCAGCAGCTTACCTCCGGGACAGGGAAACTACGAGCAGTACTTC
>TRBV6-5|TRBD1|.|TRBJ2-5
CASRQQGTETQYF
TGTGCCAGCAGACAACAGGGGACCGAGACCCAGTACTTC
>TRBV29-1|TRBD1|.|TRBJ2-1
CSVRPGGQNEQFF
TGCAGCGTTCGACCAGGGGGCCAGAATGAGCAGTTCTTC
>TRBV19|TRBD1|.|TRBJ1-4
CASSMDREEKLFF
TGTGCCAGTAGTATGGACAGGGAGGAAAAACTGTTTTTT
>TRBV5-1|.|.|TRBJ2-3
CASSLIFRGGGTDTQYF
TGCGCCAGCAGCTTGATATTCCGGGGCGGGGGCACAGATACGCAGTATTTT
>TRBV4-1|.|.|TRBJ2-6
CASSQGQGIGSGANVLTF
TGCGCCAGCAGCCAAGGTCAGGGAATAGGGTCTGGGGCCAACGTCCTGACTTTC
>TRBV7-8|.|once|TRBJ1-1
CASSLAGSNTEAFF
TGTGCCAGCAGCTTAGCCGGGTCTAACACTGAAGCTTTCTTT
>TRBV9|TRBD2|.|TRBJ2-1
CASSVGRGTGGNEQFF
TGTGCCAGCAGCGTAGGGAGAGGGACGGGGGGTAATGAGCAGTTCTTC
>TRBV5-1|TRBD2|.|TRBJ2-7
CASSLLSSGGVYEQYF
TGCGCCAGCAGCTTACTATCTAGCGGGGGAGTGTACGAGCAGTACTTC
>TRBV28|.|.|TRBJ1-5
CASSFRSNQPQHF
TGTGCCAGCAGTTTTCGTAGCAATCAGCCCCAGCATTTT
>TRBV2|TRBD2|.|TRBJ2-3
CASSRSARLAGSTDTQYF
TGTGCCAGCAGTAGGTCGGCCAGACTAGCGGGGAGCACAGATACGCAGTATTTT
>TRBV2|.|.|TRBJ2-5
CASSEGWGGETQYF
TGTGCCAGCAGTGAAGGTTGGGGAGGAGAGACCCAGTACTTC